This T cell receptor beta chain was observed in a study of shared clonotypes between healthy human individuals. About the study: The donor pool was made up of a couple of women and a few men aged 18 to 49.

Whole-study results and caveats: Non-shared clonotypes were found to have lower generation probabilities than the clonotypes that were shared by all four of the sorted-subset donors.

Generated by immunoSEQ multiplex PCR, the TCRdb table keeps only in-frame clones and is missing some. The sample lists 2 million to 2.5 million clones, roughly 95% seen once, with 0.1% to 0.15% in the top ten. This CDR3 is built from 13 residues. The V and J ends lost 6 bases and 6 bases respectively, with 14 bases between them. Germline CDR1 is MNHNS and CDR2 is SASEGT. As to this clone: Antigen unknown.

This TCR was recovered from a man younger than 35 in good health. The V call is TRBV6-1, the J call TRBJ1-2, with a weak D call TRBD1 (6 bases). Sequencing was done on a sample of naive CD4+ T cells sorted from blood. Documented subset: CD45RA+ positively selected. The chain's CDR3 is CASSVQGEDGYTF. For the CDR3, the DNA is TGTGCCAGCAGCGTACAGGGAGAGGATGGCTACACCTTC.